One T cell receptor beta chain is described in this entry. Antigen unknown. Clones were read by immunoSEQ multiplex PCR, and TCRdb kept only the in-frame ones, dropping some. The sample has fewer than 40,000 clones; under 75% are singletons. The data originate from a study of vaccination effects on CD4 cells after COVID-19. Sequencing was preceded by expansion of antigen-specific CD4+ T cells with viral peptide pools in the ViraFEST assay. Cells that had been cultured for approximately eleven days were the source of isolated CD4+ T cells. The vaccine recipients had no prior SARS-CoV-2 infection, with negative nucleocapsid antibodies. The germline V gene encodes CDR1 SGHTA and CDR2 FQGNSA. The length of the CDR3 is 16 residues. V trimming: 4 bases; J trimming: 4 bases; junction bases outside the gene matches: 11.

This receptor was obtained from a human donor who received a COVID-19 vaccine. The V gene is TRBV7-2, the J gene TRBJ1-2, with TRBD1 identical over 8 bases. The sequenced sample was CD4+ T cells from PBMCs cultured with SARS-CoV-2 spike peptides, obtained before COVID-19 vaccination. This CDR3 reads CASSYGTSTGGYGYTF. The CDR3 DNA sequence: TGTGCCAGCAGCTATGGGACATCAACAGGGGGCTATGGCTACACCTTC.